Listed below are T cell receptor beta chains from one sample, sequenced in a study of OX40 agonist ivuxolimab in advanced cancers. The table came from immunoSEQ multiplex PCR; TCRdb's copy has only in-frame clones and leaves some out. The sample holds 12,000 or so clones, about 80% seen once. The sample consisted of CD4+ or CD8+ T cells sorted from blood, taken in a trial of the OX40 agonist ivuxolimab. These receptor sequences come from an adult with an advanced solid tumor such as melanoma, head and neck, liver or kidney cancer. CDR3s include the opening cysteine and the closing phenylalanine or tryptophan. D genes are given only for firm matches. Size tells how often a clone was seen (once, few, many) or the class of an expanded clone, and some rows leave it out.

>TRBV7-3|TRBD1|-
CASSLRAPGQGAAKNEQFF
>TRBV28|-|-
CASSLYGEGPNTEAFF
>TRBV5-4|TRBD2|-
CASSQDETSGYEQYF
>TRBV6-1|-|-
CASSDRGSNEKLFF
>TRBV27|TRBD1|few
CASSFLGQNYEQYF
>TRBV9|-|-
CASSAQGGEQYF
>TRBV27|TRBD2|-
CASPRGGRADEQYF
>TRBV27|TRBD1|-
CASSLLRDRGTEAFF
>TRBV19|-|-
CASSIGMMNTEAFF
>TRBV7-2|TRBD1|-
CASSPHRGELFF
>TRBV28|-|-
CASSLGGGAKGYTF
>TRBV19|TRBD1|once
CASSGDMTGNPNEQYF
>TRBV19|-|-
CASSIDGWARTEQYF
>TRBV6-5|TRBD2|-
CASSAGTSGSDEQFF
>TRBV6-5|TRBD2|once
CASSYAPGTSDYEQYF
>TRBV5-6|TRBD1|-
CASSLGQSSSTDTQYF
>TRBV19|TRBD2|-
CASSMGAGRAYEQYF
>TRBV4-3|-|-
CASSQDWVVGVSANEQFF
>TRBV7-2|-|-
CASSLSRGETQYF
>TRBV29-1|TRBD2|-
CSGFLASGSGYEQFF
>TRBV5-1|TRBD1|-
CASSPRGQGAGEQYF
>TRBV4-3|TRBD1|-
CASSRGQGRNEQYF
>TRBV27|TRBD1|-
CASSLEPRGPGEKLFF
>TRBV28|TRBD1|-
CASRRGQLGYEQYF
>TRBV7-3|-|-
CASSLAHFSYNEQFF
>TRBV11-3|TRBD1|-
CASSLDQGTGVSSYNEQFF
>TRBV27|TRBD1|-
CASSTGGLNTEAFF